The rows below give T cell receptor beta chains drawn from one sample of a study of CD8 T cells in Susac syndrome. TCRdb itself ran the immunoSEQ multiplex PCR reads through MiXCR, one entry per CDR3 protein. The sample records about 150,000 distinct CDR3 sequences, about 95% being singletons. The sequencing input was CD8+ T cells from PBMCs. The receptors stem from a human donor with Susac syndrome. Each CDR3 is given with its conserved first and last residue. The D gene is left open where the match is weak. The listing skips clone size in some rows; elsewhere it reads once, few, many or a size class.

TRBJ2-3 | - | TRBD2 | TRBV7-6 | CASSSTTSGDTDTQYF | TGTGCCAGCAGCTCTACGACTAGCGGCGACACAGATACGCAGTATTTT
TRBJ2-7 | few | TRBD2 | TRBV27 | CASRLAGGPYEQYF | TGTGCCAGCAGATTAGCGGGAGGGCCATACGAGCAGTACTTC
TRBJ2-7 | - | - | TRBV5-1 | CASRTSANEQYF | TGCGCCAGCCGAACTTCGGCGAACGAGCAGTACTTC
TRBJ2-3 | - | - | TRBV12-3/TRBV12-4 | CASSLEGYTQYF | TGTGCCAGCAGTTTAGAGGGCTATACGCAGTATTTT
TRBJ2-1 | - | - | TRBV12-3/TRBV12-4 | CASTEYPSNEQFF | TGTGCCAGCACCGAATATCCCTCCAATGAGCAGTTCTTC
TRBJ1-5 | - | - | TRBV12-5 | CASGLVVNQPQHF | TGTGCTAGTGGTTTGGTAGTGAATCAGCCCCAGCATTTT
TRBJ2-2 | - | - | TRBV7-9 | CATHEGRGENGELFF | TGTGCCACCCACGAGGGCAGGGGCGAGAACGGGGAGCTGTTTTTT
TRBJ2-7 | - | - | TRBV29-1 | CSVGQVTYEQYF | TGCAGCGTTGGACAGGTTACCTACGAGCAGTACTTC
TRBJ2-7 | - | - | TRBV29-1 | CSVPASGHEDPYEQYF | TGCAGCGTCCCAGCATCGGGACACGAAGACCCCTACGAGCAGTACTTC
TRBJ2-1 | once | - | TRBV14 | CASSIGRSSYNEQFF | TGTGCCAGCAGCATCGGACGGAGCTCCTACAATGAGCAGTTCTTC
TRBJ2-1 | - | TRBD2 | TRBV4-1 | CASSQDPGLATGEQFF | TGCGCCAGCAGCCAGGATCCGGGACTAGCGACGGGTGAGCAGTTCTTC
TRBJ2-1 | - | - | TRBV11-2 | CASSLSPGGNEQFF | TGTGCCAGCAGCTTATCCCCAGGCGGGAATGAGCAGTTCTTC
TRBJ1-1 | - | - | TRBV4-1 | CASSHGEVTEAFF | TGCGCCAGCAGCCATGGGGAAGTCACTGAAGCTTTCTTT
TRBJ2-7 | - | - | TRBV29-1 | CSVVDSGAYEQYF | TGCAGCGTTGTAGACAGTGGGGCCTACGAGCAGTACTTC
TRBJ2-5 | - | TRBD1 | TRBV28 | CASSRQGSETQYF | TGTGCCAGCAGTCGACAGGGTTCCGAGACCCAGTACTTC
TRBJ2-1 | - | TRBD2 | TRBV2 | CASSGPLAGVFYEQFF | TGTGCCAGCAGTGGACCACTAGCGGGAGTATTTTATGAGCAGTTCTTC
TRBJ1-1 | once | - | TRBV27 | CASSLLPGQRDEAFF | TGTGCCAGCAGTTTATTGCCGGGGCAACGAGATGAAGCTTTCTTT
TRBJ1-2 | - | - | TRBV7-9 | CASMDGAVGYGYTF | TGTGCCAGCATGGACGGGGCTGTAGGGTATGGCTACACCTTC
TRBJ2-7 | - | TRBD2 | TRBV7-2 | CASSWTSGRDSYEQYF | TGTGCCAGCAGCTGGACTAGCGGGAGGGATTCCTACGAGCAGTACTTC
TRBJ2-1 | - | - | TRBV29-1 | CSVGEDNEQFF | TGCAGCGTTGGGGAGGACAATGAGCAGTTCTTC
TRBJ2-1 | - | - | TRBV6-6 | CASSYPRVGPGNEQFF | TGTGCCAGCAGTTACCCGCGGGTCGGGCCGGGTAATGAGCAGTTCTTC
TRBJ2-2 | - | TRBD2 | TRBV27 | CASRAGGPVGELFF | TGTGCCAGCAGAGCGGGAGGGCCTGTCGGGGAGCTGTTTTTT
TRBJ1-4 | - | TRBD1 | TRBV3-1 | CASSQATGGPPNEKLFF | TGTGCCAGCAGCCAAGCGACAGGGGGCCCCCCTAATGAAAAACTGTTTTTT
TRBJ2-1 | once | TRBD1 | TRBV11-2 | CASSAGQGYEQFF | TGTGCCAGCAGCGCGGGACAGGGTTATGAGCAGTTCTTC
TRBJ2-1 | - | - | TRBV27 | CASSLAAFNEQFF | TGTGCCAGCAGTTTGGCGGCATTCAATGAGCAGTTCTTC
TRBJ2-2 | - | TRBD2 | TRBV3-1 | CASSELAGMSDPGELFF | TGTGCCAGCAGTGAACTAGCGGGAATGTCTGATCCAGGGGAGCTGTTTTTT
TRBJ1-1 | - | - | TRBV7-3 | CASSLTGGGTEAFF | TGTGCCAGCAGCCTAACAGGTGGAGGAACTGAAGCTTTCTTT
TRBJ2-2 | - | - | TRBV27 | CASRGGLNTGELFF | TGTGCCAGCAGGGGGGGGCTGAACACCGGGGAGCTGTTTTTT
TRBJ2-7 | - | - | TRBV6-5 | CASSYGQGFYEQYF | TGTGCCAGCAGTTACGGGCAGGGTTTTTACGAGCAGTACTTC
TRBJ2-1 | - | - | TRBV19 | CASSVPVADNEQFF | TGTGCCAGTAGCGTACCGGTGGCGGACAATGAGCAGTTCTTC
TRBJ2-1 | - | - | TRBV15 | CATSRDAGPGSYNEQFF | TGTGCCACCAGCAGAGATGCGGGACCAGGCTCCTACAATGAGCAGTTCTTC
TRBJ2-3 | - | TRBD2 | TRBV7-3 | CASSLMGTGGTQYF | TGTGCCAGCAGCTTAATGGGGACGGGAGGTACGCAGTATTTT
TRBJ2-2 | - | - | TRBV7-9 | CASSLLLPNTGELFF | TGTGCCAGCAGCTTGCTCCTGCCCAACACCGGGGAGCTGTTTTTT
TRBJ2-1 | - | - | TRBV5-6 | CASSLPTSGVSYNEQFF | TGTGCCAGCAGCTTGCCGACCAGCGGAGTTTCCTACAATGAGCAGTTCTTC
TRBJ2-5 | once | - | TRBV6-1 | CASSLVGWETQYF | TGTGCCAGCAGCCTGGTGGGGTGGGAGACCCAGTACTTC
TRBJ2-5 | - | - | TRBV7-9 | CASSFRLRGAQETQYF | TGTGCCAGCAGCTTTAGATTGCGGGGAGCCCAAGAGACCCAGTACTTC
TRBJ1-1 | - | - | TRBV4-1 | CASSQVWSREAFF | TGCGCCAGCAGCCAAGTGTGGTCAAGAGAGGCTTTCTTT
TRBJ1-2 | - | - | TRBV7-9 | CASSLERFRVPYGYTF | TGTGCCAGCAGCTTAGAGCGGTTTAGGGTTCCTTATGGCTACACCTTC
TRBJ2-7 | - | - | TRBV12-3/TRBV12-4 | CASTPGGNEQYF | TGTGCCAGCACCCCCGGCGGGAACGAGCAGTACTTC
TRBJ2-5 | - | - | TRBV15 | CATSPTTSAKYQETQYF | TGTGCCACCAGCCCTACGACCAGTGCGAAGTACCAAGAGACCCAGTACTTC
TRBJ2-7 | - | - | TRBV30 | CAWTVGGASYEQYF | TGTGCCTGGACCGTCGGAGGGGCGAGCTACGAGCAGTACTTC
TRBJ2-7 | - | TRBD2 | TRBV28 | CASSRTSGRPSYEQYF | TGTGCCAGCAGTCGCACAAGCGGGAGGCCCTCCTACGAGCAGTACTTC
TRBJ2-7 | - | TRBD1 | TRBV10-3 | CAINTGTGGYEQYF | TGTGCCATCAATACCGGGACAGGGGGCTACGAGCAGTACTTC